The T cell receptor (beta chain) described here comes from a study of control samples from healthy donors and cancer patients. The CDR3 extends over 13 amino acids. V gave up 8 bases and J gave up 2 bases, with 13 bases separating them. Germline CDR1 and CDR2: MDHEN and SYDVKM. Profiled with immunoSEQ multiplex PCR; TCRdb holds only in-frame clones, not every one. Among about 100,000 clones listed, over 85% were seen once. The genes are TRBV28 and TRBJ2-7, with D tentatively TRBD2 (6 bases). This receptor was identified in a human donor in good health. The donor label of this sample is uncertain. The sequenced material came from blood. The CDR3 here is CASGPGLPYEQYF. CDR3 DNA sequence: TGTGCCAGCGGGCCGGGACTGCCCTACGAGCAGTACTTC. Full variable domain (remainder filled in from reference TRBV28 and TRBJ2-7): DVKVTQSSRYLVKRTGEKVFLECVQDMDHENMFWYRQDPGLGLRLIYFSYDVKMKEKGDIPEGYSVSREKKERFSLILESASTNQTSMYLCASGPGLPYEQYFGPGTRLTVT.